This record looks at one T cell receptor beta chain sequence and its context. What this receptor recognizes is not known. Nothing much larger sits one base from this clone, and base qualities are not available. The sample belongs to a study of tumor T cells in aggressive B-cell lymphoma (dated by TCRdb to the late 2010s). V lost 4 bases and J lost 4 bases; the stretch between them is 4 bases long. Looking up the germline V gene yields CDR1 SNHLY and CDR2 FYNNEI. The CDR3 numbers 11 residues from cysteine through phenylalanine. Kept here is only the CDR3 DNA, which spans 33 bases and is read in frame from base 1. Libraries came from the immunoSEQ multiplex PCR assay. TCRdb holds this immuneACCESS table with in-frame rearrangements only. Some clones are missing; in checked studies, unresolved V genes explain under half, and the rest has no known cause. The sample has about 11,000 clones on record, 80% to 95% of them singletons. 3% of the sample goes to the ten largest clones.

Sequencing was performed on tumor tissue. This TCR derives from an adult with diffuse large B cell lymphoma. This sequence uses TRBV2 and TRBJ2-5, with no D gene named confidently. The DNA sequence reads TGTGCCAGCAGTGTCGTAGAGACCCAGTACTTC. It specifies CASSVVETQYF.